One and the same sample provided the 9 T cell receptor beta chains below, sequenced in a study of T cells in Graves' hyperthyroidism and ophthalmopathy. RNA transcripts served as the template for amplifying TCR beta CDR3 regions. Initially, a first-round RT-PCR of the TCR CDR3 employed the HTBI primer set. TCRdb passed the multiplex PCR reads through MiXCR, listing each CDR3 protein once. The sample lists nearly 600,000 distinct CDR3 sequences, about 14% occurring once. Sequenced material: blood. The receptors here all came from a woman in her twenties or thirties with Graves' hyperthyroidism that later progressed to Graves' ophthalmopathy.

The chain is built from TRBV7-6 and TRBJ2-5; D uncertain. This CDR3 comprises 13 residues. Germline CDR1 is SGHVS and CDR2 is FNYEAQ. The germline V and J ends were trimmed by 2 bases and 4 bases, with 8 bases remaining between them. The CDR3 DNA follows: TGTGCCAGCAGCTTAAATTATGGAGAGACCCAGTACTTC. This sequence encodes CASSLNYGETQYF. Looking up the rest from reference TRBV7-6 and TRBJ2-5 gives the full variable domain: GAGVSQSPRYKVTKRGQDVALRCDPISGHVSLYWYRQALGQGPEFLTYFNYEAQQDKSGLPNDRFSAERPEGSISTLTIQRTEQRDSAMYRCASSLNYGETQYFGPGTRLLVL.

This clonotype was recorded at least ten times. This chain uses TRBV20-1 with TRBJ1-5; D remains ambiguous. Per germline, CDR1 DFQATT and CDR2 SNEGSKA (reference sequence). V was cut by 4 bases and J by 1 base, with 14 bases left in between. This CDR3 has 15 amino acids. CDR3 bases: TGCAGTGCTATGAACCAAGGGAGAAGCAATCAGCCCCAGCATTTT. Translation: CSAMNQGRSNQPQHF.

Ten or more counts support this clonotype. V is TRBV20-1 and J is TRBJ1-5, with 8 bases lining up with TRBD1. The CDR3 covers 13 residues. Germline CDR1 is DFQATT and CDR2 is SNEGSKA (reference sequence). The V and J ends lost 5 bases and 5 bases, in that order; junction bases with no gene match: 5. The CDR3 DNA reads as TGCAGTGCTGACAGGGGAGAGTATCAGCCCCAGCATTTT. Translated, it gives CSADRGEYQPQHF.

This clonotype was recorded many times. The CDR3 DNA follows: TGTGCCAGCAGCTTATACAGCACAGATACGCAGTATTTT. Amino acid sequence: CASSLYSTDTQYF. This rearrangement joins TRBV7-2 to TRBJ2-3; D gene ambiguous. Trimming cost V 2 bases and J 0 bases, with 3 bases left between them. This CDR3 contains 13 residues. Germline loops: CDR1 SGHTA, CDR2 FQGNSA.

This clonotype was recorded many times. The chain is built from TRBV15 and TRBJ2-3; D ambiguous. The V end was cut by 3 bases, the J end by 4 bases, with 14 bases between. The CDR3 runs to 15 residues. CDR1 is LNHNV and CDR2 is YYDKDF in the germline V gene (reference sequence). CDR3 sequence (DNA): TGTGCCACCAGCAGCGGCGTCCCCCTCCCAGATACGCAGTATTTT. It codes for CATSSGVPLPDTQYF.

This clonotype was picked up many times. This chain connects TRBV12-3 or TRBV12-4 to TRBJ2-3, with 9 positions matching TRBD1. This CDR3 contains 18 residues. With 4 bases clipped from V and 3 bases from J, the junction kept 14 bases outside the gene matches. The DNA of the CDR3 is TGTGCCAGCAGTTCGTACCGGGACAGGGACGGCGTGACAGATACGCAGTATTTT. Amino acids: CASSSYRDRDGVTDTQYF.

This clonotype has more than one count but fewer than ten. This chain links TRBV19 with TRBJ2-1; D call uncertain. This CDR3 has 14 amino acids. The germline V and J ends were trimmed by 3 bases and 9 bases, with 15 bases remaining between them. Germline V lookup: CDR1 LNHDA, CDR2 SQIVND (reference sequence). The CDR3 reads CASSIDGLLGEQFF. Here the CDR3 DNA reads TGTGCCAGTAGTATCGACGGCCTTTTGGGTGAGCAGTTCTTC.

This clonotype turned up a few times. The chain joins TRBV6-5 to TRBJ2-1; 9 bases map to TRBD2. After removal of 4 bases from V and 2 bases from J, the junction contained 9 bases not matched to a gene. Germline lookup yields CDR1 MNHEY and CDR2 SVGAGI. This CDR3 is 17 amino acids long. The chain's CDR3 is CASSSTAGGPPYNEQFF. The CDR3 nucleotides are TGTGCCAGCAGTTCGACGGCGGGAGGGCCCCCCTACAATGAGCAGTTCTTC.

In this sample, this clonotype turned up many times. V usage is TRBV2 and J usage is TRBJ1-2; 9 positions match TRBD1. V trimming: 3 bases; J trimming: 6 bases; junction bases outside the gene matches: 5. The V gene's germline CDR1 is SNHLY and CDR2 FYNNEI. The CDR3 has 14 amino acids. DNA for the CDR3: TGTGCCAGCAGTGATGGGGGACAGGGTCATGGCTACACCTTC. Protein sequence: CASSDGGQGHGYTF.